This TCR beta chain stems from a study of shared clonotypes between healthy human individuals. In the case of this clone: Its antigen is unidentified.

CD4+ cell separation produced CD45RA+ naive and CD45RA-negative memory subsets. It was at deep level that the assay was run. Profiled with immunoSEQ multiplex PCR; TCRdb holds only in-frame clones, not every one. In the table there are millions of clones, roughly 92% of which are singletons. Whole-study findings and limits: A small donor pool kept down the genetic and exposure-history diversity that was represented.

Between the trimmed V and J ends, which lost 5 bases and 5 bases, there was a span of 17 bases. Germline assignment: CDR1 MGHRA and CDR2 YSYEKL. The CDR3 extends over 15 amino acids. The chain has TRBV4-1 and TRBJ2-3; D uncertain. Sequencing used naive CD4+ T cells sorted from blood. Subset denoted: CD45RA+ positively selected. The TCR was taken from a man aged 18 to 29 in good health. The CDR3 loop is CASSISAERKDTQYF. CDR3 bases: TGCGCCAGCAGCATCTCGGCGGAGAGGAAAGATACGCAGTATTTT.